These T cell receptor beta chains were read from a single sample in a study of read filtering for tumor transcriptome and immune sequencing. TCRdb passed the reads through MiXCR, listing each CDR3 protein once. The profile shows tens of thousands of distinct CDR3 sequences, 20% to 25% of them singletons. The sample consisted of a population of CD138-negative cells sorted from bone marrow. The receptors come from a donor aged 40 or older with multiple myeloma. The CDR3 runs from the conserved cysteine through the conserved F or W. Fields, in order: clone size, V gene, J gene, D gene, CDR3 DNA, CDR3 protein. The D gene is left open where the match is weak. The size field is filled for only some rows; it gives once, few, many or a size class.

clone_size: many; v_call: TRBV7-9; j_call: TRBJ1-4; d_call: NA; cdr3_nt: TGTGCCAGCAGCCTGAGGGGGGCAACTAATGAAAAACTGTTTTTT; cdr3_aa: CASSLRGATNEKLFF
clone_size: NA; v_call: TRBV4-1; j_call: TRBJ1-3; d_call: NA; cdr3_nt: TGCGCCAGCAGAATTGGGACTTCCTCTGGAAACACCATATATTTT; cdr3_aa: CASRIGTSSGNTIYF
clone_size: many; v_call: TRBV5-1; j_call: TRBJ1-1; d_call: NA; cdr3_nt: TGCGCCAGCAGCTTGGGACAGCTTTATATGAACACTGAAGCTTTCTTT; cdr3_aa: CASSLGQLYMNTEAFF
clone_size: few; v_call: TRBV2; j_call: TRBJ2-6; d_call: NA; cdr3_nt: TGTGCCAGAAGCCGAGAGGCCAACGTCCTGACTTTC; cdr3_aa: CARSREANVLTF
clone_size: many; v_call: TRBV10-3; j_call: TRBJ1-1; d_call: NA; cdr3_nt: TGTGCCATCAGTGAGGGGACTGAAGCTTTCTTT; cdr3_aa: CAISEGTEAFF
clone_size: NA; v_call: TRBV12-3/TRBV12-4; j_call: TRBJ1-5; d_call: NA; cdr3_nt: TGTGCCAGCAGTTTAGGGACGGTTTATCAGCCCCAGCATTTT; cdr3_aa: CASSLGTVYQPQHF
clone_size: few; v_call: TRBV7-9; j_call: TRBJ2-4; d_call: NA; cdr3_nt: TGTGCCAGCAGCCACCCCGGGGCGGCGGTCGCCAAAAACATTCAGTACTTC; cdr3_aa: CASSHPGAAVAKNIQYF
clone_size: NA; v_call: TRBV7-9; j_call: TRBJ1-1; d_call: NA; cdr3_nt: TGTGCCAGCAGCTTAGAGATGGGGGTGGTAACTGAAGCTTTCTTT; cdr3_aa: CASSLEMGVVTEAFF
clone_size: few; v_call: TRBV28; j_call: TRBJ2-7; d_call: NA; cdr3_nt: TGTGCCAGCAGCCGACCCCCCTGGACAACCTACGAGCAGTACTTC; cdr3_aa: CASSRPPWTTYEQYF
clone_size: NA; v_call: TRBV27; j_call: TRBJ1-2; d_call: TRBD1; cdr3_nt: TGTGCCAACAGTAACGGACAGGTCGGCGGGGGCTACACCTTC; cdr3_aa: CANSNGQVGGGYTF
clone_size: NA; v_call: TRBV20-1; j_call: TRBJ1-4; d_call: NA; cdr3_nt: TGCAGTGCTGACCGAAGGGGGGCAACTAATGAAAAACTGTTTTTT; cdr3_aa: CSADRRGATNEKLFF
clone_size: many; v_call: TRBV2; j_call: TRBJ1-6; d_call: TRBD1; cdr3_nt: TGTGCCACGGACCGGGACAGTGCCTCACCCCTCCACTTT; cdr3_aa: CATDRDSASPLHF
clone_size: many; v_call: TRBV7-8; j_call: TRBJ1-1; d_call: TRBD1; cdr3_nt: TGTGCCAGCAGCAAGAAGACAGGGGAGACGAACACTGAAGCTTTCTTT; cdr3_aa: CASSKKTGETNTEAFF
clone_size: many; v_call: TRBV5-1; j_call: TRBJ1-1; d_call: NA; cdr3_nt: TGCGCCAGCAGCTTGGGTAGGGGGGTAGGCACTGAAGCTTTCTTT; cdr3_aa: CASSLGRGVGTEAFF
clone_size: many; v_call: TRBV29-1; j_call: TRBJ1-1; d_call: NA; cdr3_nt: TGCAGCGTACTCAGTGGGCTGAATACGAACACTGAAGCTTTCTTT; cdr3_aa: CSVLSGLNTNTEAFF
clone_size: NA; v_call: TRBV10-3; j_call: TRBJ1-1; d_call: TRBD1; cdr3_nt: TGTGCCATCAGCCCTTCGACAGGGATGAACACTGAAGCTTTCTTT; cdr3_aa: CAISPSTGMNTEAFF
clone_size: few; v_call: TRBV7-9; j_call: TRBJ2-5; d_call: TRBD1; cdr3_nt: TGTGCCAGCAGCTTAGTCAACCGGGACAGGGGAATCCAAGAGACCCAGTACTTC; cdr3_aa: CASSLVNRDRGIQETQYF
clone_size: many; v_call: TRBV30; j_call: TRBJ1-5; d_call: NA; cdr3_nt: TGTGCCTGGAGTGGCCAGGGAGGTCAGCCCCAGCATTTT; cdr3_aa: CAWSGQGGQPQHF
clone_size: medium-sized; v_call: TRBV2; j_call: TRBJ2-1; d_call: TRBD2; cdr3_nt: TGTGCCAGCAGTGAAGTCGGCCTAGCGGAGGGATTACATTACAATGAGCAGTTCTTC; cdr3_aa: CASSEVGLAEGLHYNEQFF
clone_size: NA; v_call: TRBV19; j_call: TRBJ2-1; d_call: NA; cdr3_nt: TGTGCCAGTACCATATCAGCCACTCTAAAAGAGCAGTCCTTC; cdr3_aa: CASTISATLKEQSF
clone_size: many; v_call: TRBV21-1; j_call: TRBJ1-1; d_call: NA; cdr3_nt: TGTGCCATCCGCAGGGGAACTGAAGCTTTCTTT; cdr3_aa: CAIRRGTEAFF
clone_size: many; v_call: TRBV13; j_call: TRBJ2-5; d_call: NA; cdr3_nt: TGTGCCAGCAGCTCCAGGGTTACGGAGACCCAGTACTTC; cdr3_aa: CASSSRVTETQYF
clone_size: NA; v_call: TRBV7-8; j_call: TRBJ2-5; d_call: NA; cdr3_nt: TGTGCCAGCAGCTATCATGAGACCCAGTACTTC; cdr3_aa: CASSYHETQYF
clone_size: many; v_call: TRBV29-1; j_call: TRBJ2-7; d_call: NA; cdr3_nt: TGCAGCGTTGAAGATTTACGCAGGGGAAACGAGCAGTACTTC; cdr3_aa: CSVEDLRRGNEQYF
clone_size: NA; v_call: TRBV9; j_call: TRBJ2-2; d_call: TRBD2; cdr3_nt: TGTGCCAGCAGCGTAGCTGGACTAGCGGAGAACACCGGGGAGCTGTTTTTT; cdr3_aa: CASSVAGLAENTGELFF
clone_size: NA; v_call: TRBV6-2/TRBV6-3; j_call: TRBJ1-2; d_call: NA; cdr3_nt: TGTGCCAGCAGACCCGTCGAGGGCCGCTCGCACTATGGCTACACCTTC; cdr3_aa: CASRPVEGRSHYGYTF